A selection of T cell receptor beta chains follows, all from one sample in a study of blood T cells in healthy people across ages. TCRdb reprocessed the 5' RACE reads with MiXCR, giving one entry per CDR3 protein. The table lists over a million distinct CDR3 sequences, more than 40% of them singletons, with about 19% in the top ten. Sequenced input: blood. All receptors derive from a woman aged 55-69 years in good health. Both conserved end residues are part of each CDR3. A D gene is named only where the DNA matches it firmly. Rows give clone size only sometimes, using once, few, many, or a class for an expanded clone.

D gene	clone size	J gene	V gene	CDR3 protein	CDR3 DNA
TRBD1	-	TRBJ2-3	TRBV12-3/TRBV12-4	CASSFSGTGGADTQYF	TGTGCCAGCAGTTTCTCCGGGACAGGGGGGGCAGATACGCAGTATTTT
-	-	TRBJ2-3	TRBV20-1	CSAGVSSFTDTQYF	TGCAGTGCCGGGGTCAGCTCCTTCACAGATACGCAGTATTTT
-	-	TRBJ1-2	TRBV28	CAGSSPSGTDYDYTF	TGTGCCGGCAGTTCTCCCTCCGGGACGGACTATGACTACACCTTC
TRBD1	-	TRBJ2-6	TRBV12-5	CASAPGQGAPGANVLTF	TGTGCTAGTGCCCCAGGACAGGGGGCCCCTGGGGCCAACGTCCTGACTTTC
TRBD1	-	TRBJ1-6	TRBV5-1	CASSQRDRGPNSPLHF	TGCGCCAGCAGCCAACGGGACAGGGGGCCTAATTCACCCCTCCACTTT
TRBD1	-	TRBJ2-7	TRBV7-6	CASSLGAGTDYEQYF	TGTGCCAGCAGCTTAGGGGCCGGGACAGATTACGAGCAGTACTTC
-	few	TRBJ1-2	TRBV7-9	CASSLGGAFYGYTF	TGTGCCAGCAGCTTAGGGGGCGCCTTCTATGGCTACACCTTC
-	-	TRBJ2-5	TRBV9	CASRGGNWGPILETQYF	TGTGCCAGCAGGGGAGGCAACTGGGGGCCTATTTTAGAGACCCAGTACTTC
-	-	TRBJ1-6	TRBV12-3/TRBV12-4	CASSFGPQESPLHF	TGTGCCAGCAGTTTCGGACCCCAGGAATCACCCCTCCACTTT
-	few	TRBJ1-1	TRBV7-6	CASTKGGQNTEAFF	TGTGCCAGCACCAAGGGTGGCCAGAACACTGAAGCTTTCTTT